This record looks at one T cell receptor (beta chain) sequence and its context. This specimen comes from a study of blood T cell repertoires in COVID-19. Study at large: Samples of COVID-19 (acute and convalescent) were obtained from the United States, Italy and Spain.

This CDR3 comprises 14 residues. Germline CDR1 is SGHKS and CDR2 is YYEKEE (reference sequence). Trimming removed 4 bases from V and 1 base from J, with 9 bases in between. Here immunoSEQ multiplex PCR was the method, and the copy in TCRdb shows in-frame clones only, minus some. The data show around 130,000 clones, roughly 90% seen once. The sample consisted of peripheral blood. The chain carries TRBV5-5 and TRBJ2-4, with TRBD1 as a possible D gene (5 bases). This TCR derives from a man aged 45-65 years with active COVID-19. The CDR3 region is CASSLTEAKNIQYF. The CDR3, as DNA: TGTGCCAGCAGCCTGACAGAGGCCAAAAACATTCAGTACTTC. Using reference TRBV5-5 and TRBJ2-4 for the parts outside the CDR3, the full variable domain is DAGVTQSPTHLIKTRGQQVTLRCSPISGHKSVSWYQQVLGQGPQFIFQYYEKEERGRGNFPDRFSARQFPNYSSELNVNALLLGDSALYLCASSLTEAKNIQYFGAGTRLSVL.